Described below is a single T cell receptor beta chain sequence and its context. Using immunoSEQ multiplex PCR, the repertoire was profiled, and TCRdb retains in-frame clones only, with some absent. This sample has about 75,000 clones; about 89% occur once, and the top ten carry about 1%. This CDR3 comprises 16 residues. Germline V CDR1 and CDR2: LGHNA, YNFKEQ. V shed 1 base, J shed 0 bases, and the junction held 3 bases outside the gene matches. The data originate from a study of T cell changes during pregnancy in multiple sclerosis. The material sequenced was peripheral blood, taken in the first trimester of pregnancy. The sequence was obtained from a female donor in good health, enrolled as a control in a pregnancy study. J is TRBJ1-5 and V is TRBV4-2, with 7 nucleotides matching TRBD1. The CDR3, as DNA: TGTGCCAGCAGCCAAGCGACAGGGCTTAGCAATCAGCCCCAGCATTTT. Translation: CASSQATGLSNQPQHF.